This T cell receptor beta chain originates from a study of blood T cells in healthy people across ages. This clonotype was seen only a few times. The length of the CDR3 is 13 residues. The germline V gene has CDR1 SGHDT and CDR2 YYEEEE. The V end was cut by 5 bases, the J end by 1 base, with 8 bases between. The use of a sample-barcoded 5' primer and a J-beta primer mix characterized a second PCR of roughly 6 to 11 cycles. TCRdb fed the 5' RACE reads into MiXCR, producing one record per CDR3 protein. The sample records 1.5 million to 1.8 million distinct CDR3 sequences, 42% being singletons. The sequencing input was blood. The clonotype comes from a young woman in good health. The J gene is TRBJ2-3, the V gene TRBV5-6; D unresolved. Here the CDR3 reads CASSSTCTDTQYF. CDR3 nucleotides: TGTGCCAGCAGTTCGACCTGCACAGATACGCAGTATTTT.